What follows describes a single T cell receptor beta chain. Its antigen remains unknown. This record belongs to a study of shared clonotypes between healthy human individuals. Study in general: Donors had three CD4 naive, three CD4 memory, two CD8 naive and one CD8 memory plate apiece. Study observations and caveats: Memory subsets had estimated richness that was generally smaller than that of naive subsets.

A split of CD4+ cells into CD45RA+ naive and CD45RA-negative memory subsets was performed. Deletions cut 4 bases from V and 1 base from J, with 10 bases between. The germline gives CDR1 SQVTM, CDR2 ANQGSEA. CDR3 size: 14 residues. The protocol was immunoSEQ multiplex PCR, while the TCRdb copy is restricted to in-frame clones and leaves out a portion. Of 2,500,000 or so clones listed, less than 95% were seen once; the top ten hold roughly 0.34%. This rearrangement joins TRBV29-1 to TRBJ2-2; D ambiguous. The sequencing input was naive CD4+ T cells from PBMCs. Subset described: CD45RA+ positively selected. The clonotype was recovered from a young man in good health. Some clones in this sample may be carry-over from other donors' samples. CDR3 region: CSVAPLVNTGELFF. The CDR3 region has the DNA TGCAGCGTTGCCCCCCTGGTGAACACCGGGGAGCTGTTTTTT.